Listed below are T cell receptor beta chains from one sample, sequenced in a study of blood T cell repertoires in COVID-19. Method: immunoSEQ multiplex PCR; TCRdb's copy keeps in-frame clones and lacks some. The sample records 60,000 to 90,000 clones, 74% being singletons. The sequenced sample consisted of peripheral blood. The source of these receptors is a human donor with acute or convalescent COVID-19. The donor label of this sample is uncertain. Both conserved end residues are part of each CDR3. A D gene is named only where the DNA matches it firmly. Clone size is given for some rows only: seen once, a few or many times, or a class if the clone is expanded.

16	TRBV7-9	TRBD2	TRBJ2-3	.	TGTGCCAGCAGCCCCGAAGGGACTAGCGCCACAGATACGCAGTATTTT	CASSPEGTSATDTQYF
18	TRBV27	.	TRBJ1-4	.	TGTGCCAGCAGACATCGGGGGGACCAACTTGCAACTAATGAAAAACTGTTTTTT	CASRHRGDQLATNEKLFF
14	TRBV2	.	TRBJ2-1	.	TGTGCCAGCAATACTAGGACCCCTTACAATGAGCAGTTCTTC	CASNTRTPYNEQFF
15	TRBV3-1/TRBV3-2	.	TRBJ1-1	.	TGTGCCAGCAGCCCACCGGGACACGGGAACACTGAAGCTTTCTTT	CASSPPGHGNTEAFF
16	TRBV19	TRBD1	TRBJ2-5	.	TGTGCCAGTACCTCGCTATTACACAGGGGGCGAGAGACCCAGTACTTC	CASTSLLHRGRETQYF
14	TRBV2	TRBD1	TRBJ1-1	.	TGTGCCAGCACCTGGACAGGGGGGGACACTGAAGCTTTCTTT	CASTWTGGDTEAFF
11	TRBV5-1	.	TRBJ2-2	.	TGCGCCAGCACCCGTGAGGGGGAGCTGTTTTTT	CASTREGELFF
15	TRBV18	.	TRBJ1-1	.	TGTGCCAGCTCATCCGGTGGGTCGGGGAACACTGAAGCTTTCTTT	CASSSGGSGNTEAFF
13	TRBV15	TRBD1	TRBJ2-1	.	TGTGCCACCAGTAGGGACAGGGTCAATGAGCAGTTCTTC	CATSRDRVNEQFF
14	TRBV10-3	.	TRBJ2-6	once	TGTGCCATCAGTGCTTTTGGCGGGGCCAACGTCCTGACTTTC	CAISAFGGANVLTF
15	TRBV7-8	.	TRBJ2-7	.	TGTGCCAGCAGCGTCCAGACGGGAAGCTCCTACGAGCAGTACTTC	CASSVQTGSSYEQYF
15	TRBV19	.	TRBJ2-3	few	TGTGCCAGTAGCCCCCAGGGGATCTCCACAGATACGCAGTATTTT	CASSPQGISTDTQYF
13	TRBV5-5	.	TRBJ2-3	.	TGTGCCAGCCTTTTCAGTGGCACAGATACGCAGTATTTT	CASLFSGTDTQYF
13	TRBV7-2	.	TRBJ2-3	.	TGTGCCAGCAGCTTAGAGACTACAGCACTGGAGTATTTT	CASSLETTALEYF
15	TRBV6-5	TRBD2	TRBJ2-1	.	TGTGCCAGCAGTTACGGGACTAGCGGGGGTGATGAGCAGTTCTTC	CASSYGTSGGDEQFF
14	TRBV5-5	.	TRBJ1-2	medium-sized	TGTGCCAGCAGCTTGGTCTGGCAGGCCCAAGACTACACCTTC	CASSLVWQAQDYTF
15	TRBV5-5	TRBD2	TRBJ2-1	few	TGTGCCAGCAGCGCGAGCGGGAATTCCTACAATGAGCAGTTCTTC	CASSASGNSYNEQFF
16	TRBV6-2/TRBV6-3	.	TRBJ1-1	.	TGTGCCAGCAGTTACTCGAGAGGAGGGGCGAGGTCCGGGGCTTTCTTT	CASSYSRGGARSGAFF
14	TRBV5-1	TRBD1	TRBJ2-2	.	TGCGCCAGCAGAAGGGACAGCTCCACCGGGGAGCTGTTTTTT	CASRRDSSTGELFF
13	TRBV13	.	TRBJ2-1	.	TGTGCCAGCAGCAGAAACAGGTACAATGAGCAGTTCTTC	CASSRNRYNEQFF
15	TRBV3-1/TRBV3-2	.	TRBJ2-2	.	TGTGCCTCCAAAGACCGGGTGGGAGCCAACGGGGAGCTGTTTTTT	CASKDRVGANGELFF
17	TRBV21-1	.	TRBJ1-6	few	TGTGCCAGCACATACAGGGCCTTGGATTCCTATAATTCACCCCTCCACTTT	CASTYRALDSYNSPLHF
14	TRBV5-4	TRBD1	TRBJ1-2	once	TGTGCCAGCAGCTTGACAGGGGCAAACTATGGCTACACCTTC	CASSLTGANYGYTF
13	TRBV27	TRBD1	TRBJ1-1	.	TGTGCCAGCAGTTTATACAGGGGCTATGAAGCTTTCTTT	CASSLYRGYEAFF
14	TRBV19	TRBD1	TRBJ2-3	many	TGTGCCAGTAGCGAGGGTGGGAGACAGGGTACGCAGTATTTT	CASSEGGRQGTQYF
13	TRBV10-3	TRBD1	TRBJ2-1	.	TGTGCCATCAGTATCCGGGACAGGGATGAGCAGTTCTTC	CAISIRDRDEQFF
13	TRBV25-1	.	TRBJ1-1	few	TGTGCCAGCAGTGAATCAGGGAGGACTGAAGCTTTCTTT	CASSESGRTEAFF
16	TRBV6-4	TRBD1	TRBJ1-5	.	TGTGCCAGCAGTGCCCGGGACAGGGGTCCACATCAGCCCCAGCATTTT	CASSARDRGPHQPQHF
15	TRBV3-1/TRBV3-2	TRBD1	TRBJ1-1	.	TGTGCCAGCAGTTCTAAGGACAGGGGGACCACTGAAGCTTTCTTT	CASSSKDRGTTEAFF
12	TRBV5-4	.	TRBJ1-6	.	TGTGCCAGCAGTCCCGATAATTCACCCCTCCACTTT	CASSPDNSPLHF
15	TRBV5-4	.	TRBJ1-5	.	TGTGCCAGCAGCTTGGCTGACAGGCCTAATCAGCCCCAGCATTTT	CASSLADRPNQPQHF
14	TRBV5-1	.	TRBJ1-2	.	TGCGCCAGCAGCCCCGACGGGGGGAACTATGGCTACACCTTC	CASSPDGGNYGYTF
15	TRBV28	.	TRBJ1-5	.	TGTGCCAGCAGGTTGGACTCAATAGCGGGCCAGCCCCAGCATTTT	CASRLDSIAGQPQHF
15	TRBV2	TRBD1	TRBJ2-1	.	TGTGCCAGCAGTGAAGTTGGGACAGGTACCAATGAGCAGTTCTTC	CASSEVGTGTNEQFF
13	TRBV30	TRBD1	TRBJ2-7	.	TGTGCCTGGGCGGTGTGGACAGGGGGCGAGCAGTACTTC	CAWAVWTGGEQYF
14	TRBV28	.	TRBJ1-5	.	TGTGCCAGCAGTTTGGGGAGGGTGGCGAGGTCCCAGCATTTT	CASSLGRVARSQHF
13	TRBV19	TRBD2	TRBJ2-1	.	TGTGCCAGTAAGGAGCGGGGTAGGGATGAGCAGTTCTTC	CASKERGRDEQFF
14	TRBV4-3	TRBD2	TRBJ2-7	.	TGCGCCAGCAGCCAAGAACTAGCGTCCTACGAGCAGTACTTC	CASSQELASYEQYF
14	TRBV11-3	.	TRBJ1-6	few	TGTGCCAGCAGCGAAAGGGCAGGGTATTCACCCCTCCACTTT	CASSERAGYSPLHF
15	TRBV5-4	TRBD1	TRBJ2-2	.	TGTGCCAGCAGCCGGGGACAGGTGAACACCGGGGAGCTGTTTTTT	CASSRGQVNTGELFF
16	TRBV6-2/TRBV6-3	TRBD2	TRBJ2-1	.	TGTGCCAGCAGCTCTATACAGCGGGAGACGCTCAATGAGCAGTTCTTC	CASSSIQRETLNEQFF
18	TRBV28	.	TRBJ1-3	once	TGTGCCAGCAGTTGGGGTTTGGGAAGGACAGAATATGGAAACACCATATATTTT	CASSWGLGRTEYGNTIYF
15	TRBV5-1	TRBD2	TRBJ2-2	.	TGCGCCAGCAGCTTTACTAGCGAAATGTCCGGGGAGCTGTTTTTT	CASSFTSEMSGELFF
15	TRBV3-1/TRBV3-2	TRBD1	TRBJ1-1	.	TGTGCCAGCAGCCCCCGGGGACAGCCGAACACTGAAGCTTTCTTT	CASSPRGQPNTEAFF
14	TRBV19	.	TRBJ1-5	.	TGTGCCAGTAGTGTTCAGGGTGCCAATCAGCCCCAGCATTTT	CASSVQGANQPQHF
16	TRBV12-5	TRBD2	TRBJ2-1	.	TGTGCTAGTGGTTCAGATCGGACTAGCGGGACCCAACCTCAGTTCTTC	CASGSDRTSGTQPQFF
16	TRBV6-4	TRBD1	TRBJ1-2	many	TGTGCCAGCAGTGGTGAGGCAGGGGGCCCCGGCTATGGCTACACCTTC	CASSGEAGGPGYGYTF
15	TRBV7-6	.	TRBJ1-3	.	TGTGCCAGCAGCCGTAACAGGGATGCCGGAAACACCATATATTTT	CASSRNRDAGNTIYF
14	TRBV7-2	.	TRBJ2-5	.	TGTGCCAGCAGCTTAGGCGGACTCCAAGAGACCCAGTACTTC	CASSLGGLQETQYF
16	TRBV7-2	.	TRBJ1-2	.	TGTGCCAGCAGCTTAGGGGGAGGAGTTTCTAACTATGGCTACACCTTC	CASSLGGGVSNYGYTF
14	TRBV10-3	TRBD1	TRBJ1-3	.	TGTGCCATCAGGGGACAGGGGAAAGGAAACACCATATATTTT	CAIRGQGKGNTIYF
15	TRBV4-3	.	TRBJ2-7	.	TGCGCCAGCAGCCAAGAGGTATGGGGGCCCTACGAGCAGTACTTC	CASSQEVWGPYEQYF
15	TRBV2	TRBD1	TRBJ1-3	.	TGTGCCAGCAGTGAAAACAGGGGATCTGGAAACACCATATATTTT	CASSENRGSGNTIYF
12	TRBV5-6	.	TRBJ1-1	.	TGTGCCAGCAGTAGGGGCCGCAATGAAGCTTTCTTT	CASSRGRNEAFF
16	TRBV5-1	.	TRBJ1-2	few	TGCGCCAGCAGCCTAAATGAACAGGGAAGGGCCTATGGCTACACCTTC	CASSLNEQGRAYGYTF
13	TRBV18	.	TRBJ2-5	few	TGTGCCAGCTCCAGGGACTTTCAAGAGACCCAGTACTTC	CASSRDFQETQYF
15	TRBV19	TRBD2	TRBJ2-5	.	TGTGCCAGTAGTATAAGAAGCGGGAGGGCGGAGACCCAGTACTTC	CASSIRSGRAETQYF
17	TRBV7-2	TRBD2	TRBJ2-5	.	TGTGCCAGCAGCTCCCATCCACGGGGGGGCCGCCAAGAGACCCAGTACTTC	CASSSHPRGGRQETQYF
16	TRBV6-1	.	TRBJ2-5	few	TGTGCCAGCAGTGAAATGAGTAGGTGGGGGAGGGAGACCCAGTACTTC	CASSEMSRWGRETQYF
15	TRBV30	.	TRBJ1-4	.	TGTGCCTGGAGTGCCGTCGCGAACTTTAATGAAAAACTGTTTTTT	CAWSAVANFNEKLFF